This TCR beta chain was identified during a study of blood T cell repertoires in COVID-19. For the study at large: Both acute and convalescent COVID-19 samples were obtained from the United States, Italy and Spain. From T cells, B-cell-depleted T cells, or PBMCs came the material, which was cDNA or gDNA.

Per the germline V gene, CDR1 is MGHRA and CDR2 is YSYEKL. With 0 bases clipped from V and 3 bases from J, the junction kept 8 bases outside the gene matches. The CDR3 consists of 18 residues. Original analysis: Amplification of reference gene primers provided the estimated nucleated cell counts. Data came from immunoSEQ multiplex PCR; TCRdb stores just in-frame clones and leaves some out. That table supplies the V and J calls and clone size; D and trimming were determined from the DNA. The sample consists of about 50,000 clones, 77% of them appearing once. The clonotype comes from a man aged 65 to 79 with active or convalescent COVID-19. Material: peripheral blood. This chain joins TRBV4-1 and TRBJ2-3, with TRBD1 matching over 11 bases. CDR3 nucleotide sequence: TGCGCCAGCAGCCAAGATCCTGGACAGGGGGCTTTAACAGATACGCAGTATTTT. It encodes CASSQDPGQGALTDTQYF.